This T cell receptor (beta chain) was documented in a study of post-analysis software for immune sequencing data. For the study at large: Included courses were relapsing-remitting and secondary progressive multiple sclerosis; progressive-relapsing multiple sclerosis was also included. Study-wide results and caveats: TRBV segments more frequent in patients than in controls numbered a few and included TRBV5-6, TRBV5-1 and TRBV20-1.

Unique molecular identifiers were present in the TCR beta cDNA libraries. A single record per CDR3 protein comes from TCRdb applying MiXCR to the PCR reads. This repertoire shows some 800,000 distinct CDR3 sequences, 46% found once; its top ten account for around 4.7%. The CDR3 has 14 amino acids. Trimming cost V 0 bases and J 4 bases; bases outside gene matches: 0. The germline V gene encodes CDR1 SGHDT and CDR2 YYEEEE. This clonotype was seen many times. Its antigen is not known. The chain links TRBV5-6 to TRBJ2-3; 9 positions agree with TRBD2. The origin of this receptor is a girl aged 10-17 years with multiple sclerosis. Sequencing was performed on blood. CDR3 nucleotides: TGTGCCAGCAGCTTGGGACTAGCGGCAGATACGCAGTATTTT. This encodes CASSLGLAADTQYF.